This entry lists 27 T cell receptor beta chains sequenced from one sample in a study of T cell responses to AZD1222 COVID-19 vaccine. Measured with immunoSEQ multiplex PCR; TCRdb has only the in-frame clones, and not every one. The table includes hundreds of thousands of clones, around 92% detected once. The input for sequencing was peripheral blood, taken 28 days after the second AZD1222 dose. These TCRs come from an adult who received the AZD1222 COVID-19 vaccine.

In this sample, this clone turned up once. The J gene is TRBJ2-2, the V gene TRBV10-2; possible D gene TRBD2, 5 bases. This CDR3 region has 14 residues. Germline V gives CDR1 WSHSY, CDR2 SAAADI. V lost 9 bases and J 2 bases, leaving 13 bases between the germline ends. Here the CDR3 reads CASHSEFNTGELFF. CDR3 DNA: TGCGCCAGTCATAGCGAGTTTAACACCGGGGAGCTGTTTTTT.

This chain links TRBV10-1 with TRBJ2-7; unclear D gene. The germline gives CDR1 WNHNN, CDR2 SYGVQD (reference sequence). The CDR3 sequence is 12 residues long. Trimming removed 8 bases from V and 5 bases from J, with 13 bases in between. CDR3 bases: TGCGCCAGCCGCAGTAGTATCAACGAGCAGTACTTC. Encoded protein: CASRSSINEQYF.

The V call is TRBV27, the J call TRBJ2-7, with 8 bases matching TRBD2. Germline V gene data show CDR1 as MNHEY and CDR2 as SMNVEV (reference sequence). Losses at the gene ends were 6 bases for V and 7 bases for J; bases not matched to a gene: 11. The CDR3 is made up of 14 amino acids. This CDR3 reads CASSLAAGGTEQYF. The CDR3 DNA sequence: TGTGCCAGCAGCCTGGCGGCGGGAGGTACGGAGCAGTACTTC.

About this clone: Its ends do not fully match the called genes, so a read error is possible. The chain is built from TRBV7-7 and TRBJ2-2, with D maybe TRBD1 (6 bases). The CDR3 spans 17 residues. Germline V gene sequence: CDR1 SSHAT, CDR2 FNYEAQ (reference sequence). CDR3 sequence reads: CASSLGSYRVDTGELFF. In nucleotides, the CDR3 is TGTGCTAGCAGCTTAGGTTCTTACAGGGTGGACACCGGGGAGCTGTTTTTT. The full variable domain, in which reference TRBV7-7 and TRBJ2-2 provide the parts outside the CDR3, is GAGVSQSPRYKVTKRGQDVTLRCDPISSHATLYWYQQALGQGPEFLTYFNYEAQPDKSGLPSDRFSAERPEGSISTLTIQRTEQRDSAMYRCASSLGSYRVDTGELFFGEGSRLTVL.

The chain employs TRBV19 and TRBJ1-2, with a weak D call TRBD1 (5 bases). Trimming pared 3 bases from V and 8 bases from J, leaving 13 bases between. Germline CDR1 and CDR2: LNHDA and SQIVND (reference sequence). The CDR3 has 13 residues. The CDR3 protein is CASSITRVPGYTF. In DNA form, the CDR3 reads TGTGCCAGTAGTATTACCAGGGTTCCGGGCTACACCTTC.

Here the CDR3 DNA reads TGTGCCAGCAGCCGGAGGGACAGGGGTAATCAGCCCCAGCATTTT. This encodes CASSRRDRGNQPQHF. V gene TRBV5-6 combines with J gene TRBJ1-5; TRBD1 matches 10 bases. CDR1 is SGHDT and CDR2 is YYEEEE in the germline V gene. J gave up 4 bases and V 4 bases, and 5 bases lay outside the gene matches. CDR3 length: 15 residues.

The CDR3 sequence: CSASRDRGPGEQYF. The CDR3 DNA reads as TGCAGTGCTAGTAGGGACAGGGGGCCTGGCGAGCAGTACTTC. The J gene is TRBJ2-7, the V gene TRBV20-1, with TRBD1 matching 12 bases. CDR1 and CDR2 (germline): DFQATT, SNEGSKA (reference sequence). The CDR3 has 14 amino acids. Trimming cost V 3 bases and J 6 bases; bases outside gene matches: 6.

The chain is built from TRBV25-1 and TRBJ1-5; D ambiguous. CDR1 MGHDK and CDR2 SYGVNS come from the germline V gene. CDR3 length equals 14 residues. Trimming stripped 6 bases from V and 1 base from J, with 10 bases between. CDR3 DNA: TGTGCCAGCAGGGAGACGGGGAGCAATCAGCCCCAGCATTTT. This encodes CASRETGSNQPQHF.

This clone showed up just once. CDR3 sequence (DNA): TGTGCCAGCAGCCCAAGCGGTTCATCCTACGAGCAGTACTTC. It is translated as CASSPSGSSYEQYF. This sequence joins TRBV9 and TRBJ2-7; weak D call: TRBD2 (5 bases). The germline V gene has CDR1 SGDLS and CDR2 YYNGEE. V lost 4 bases and J lost 1, with 12 bases in between. The CDR3 runs to 14 residues.

This rearrangement joins TRBV6-2 or TRBV6-3 to TRBJ2-1; the D is unclear. Trimming took off 6 bases at V and 0 bases at J, with 9 bases between the two ends. Germline CDR1 is MNHEY and CDR2 is SVGEGT. The CDR3 extends over 14 amino acids. The CDR3, as DNA: TGTGCCAGCAGCCGCCTTAGCTCCTACAATGAGCAGTTCTTC. This codes for CASSRLSSYNEQFF.

The rearrangement links TRBV28 to TRBJ1-6; D is possibly TRBD1 (6 bases). CDR1 and CDR2 from the germline V gene are MDHEN and SYDVKM. The CDR3 covers 14 residues. V lost 5 bases to trimming and J lost 3 bases, with 8 bases between them. The DNA of the CDR3 is TGTGCCAGCAGTGGCAGGGGCTATAATTCACCCCTCCACTTT. It specifies CASSGRGYNSPLHF.

Remarks on this clone: Other DNA sequences in the same sample also yield this CDR3. This rearrangement joins TRBV10-3 to TRBJ2-1, with D unresolved. Between the trimmed V and J ends, which lost 0 bases and 3 bases, there was a span of 0 bases. The CDR3 has 12 amino acids. The germline gives CDR1 ENHRY, CDR2 SYGVKD. The CDR3 protein is CAISESYNEQFF. CDR3 nucleotides: TGTGCCATCAGTGAGTCCTACAATGAGCAGTTCTTC.

This chain links TRBV28 with TRBJ1-5; D is possibly TRBD1 (6 bases). The CDR3 sequence is 14 residues long. Trimming removed 10 bases at V and 2 bases at J, with 15 bases between. In germline, CDR1 is MDHEN, CDR2 SYDVKM. The CDR3 reads CATRGVPGNQPQHF. CDR3 coding DNA: TGTGCCACTAGGGGGGTACCGGGCAATCAGCCCCAGCATTTT.

The V call is TRBV19, the J call TRBJ1-6; unclear D gene. With 3 bases removed from V and 10 bases from J, the gap between germline ends came to 13 bases. The CDR3 has 14 amino acids. Germline lookup yields CDR1 LNHDA and CDR2 SQIVND (reference sequence). Written as DNA, the CDR3 is TGTGCCAGTAGTATGTCCGGGATCGGCTCACCCCTCCACTTT. This gives the protein CASSMSGIGSPLHF.

The rearrangement uses TRBV4-1 and TRBJ1-2; D is unclear. The CDR3 length is 18 residues. V was shortened by 0 bases and J by 6 bases, with 23 bases between the two germline ends. CDR1 and CDR2 (germline): MGHRA, YSYEKL. The CDR3: CASSQDRGWGVEGNGYTF. In DNA, the CDR3 is TGCGCCAGCAGCCAAGACCGGGGATGGGGAGTCGAGGGAAATGGCTACACCTTC.

This clone was picked up one time. V and J are TRBV19 and TRBJ1-5; no definite D call. This CDR3 region has 13 residues. V lost 6 bases, J lost 5 bases, and 11 bases lay in between. Germline CDR1 is LNHDA and CDR2 is SQIVND (reference sequence). This chain's CDR3 is CASSTGFYQPQHF. For the CDR3, the DNA is TGTGCCAGTAGCACGGGCTTCTATCAGCCCCAGCATTTT.

The chain has TRBV4-3 and TRBJ2-3, with D maybe TRBD2 (6 bases). Deletions cut 4 bases from V and 0 bases from J, with 20 bases between. Looked up from germline, CDR1 is LGHNA and CDR2 is YSLEER. This CDR3 is built from 18 residues. The CDR3 DNA is TGCGCCAGCAGCCGAGAGGTTGAACCGGAGGGGAGCACAGATACGCAGTATTTT. It specifies CASSREVEPEGSTDTQYF.

The V gene is TRBV3-1 (or the pseudogene TRBV3-2), the J gene TRBJ2-7, with 11 bases that match TRBD2. CDR1 and CDR2 from the germline V gene are LGHDT and YNNKEL (reference sequence). This CDR3 has 19 residues. V was clipped by 0 bases and J by 0 bases; unmatched bases: 10. The DNA for the CDR3 is TGTGCCAGCAGCCAAGATCTAGGGACTAGCGGAGTAAGCTCCTACGAGCAGTACTTC. Protein: CASSQDLGTSGVSSYEQYF.

The chain is built from TRBV7-9 and TRBJ1-4; the D gene is possibly TRBD1 (5 bases). Germline CDR1 and CDR2: SEHNR and FQNEAQ (reference sequence). V was trimmed by 1 base and J by 3 bases, leaving 9 bases between them. CDR3 size: 15 residues. CDR3: CASSLGLGPNEKLFF. The CDR3 region has the DNA TGTGCCAGCAGCTTAGGGCTGGGGCCTAATGAAAAACTGTTTTTT.

This chain's CDR3 is CASSEARGGELFF. The CDR3 region has the DNA TGTGCCAGCAGTGAAGCGCGAGGCGGGGAGCTGTTTTTT. The chain recombines TRBV2 with TRBJ2-2, with D unresolved. Trimming left V 0 bases short and J 7 bases short, with 6 bases between. The CDR3 extends over 13 amino acids. Germline CDR1 reads SNHLY; CDR2 reads FYNNEI.

V is TRBV5-4 and J is TRBJ1-2, with 12 bases that match TRBD1. CDR3 length: 14 residues. Germline V lookup: CDR1 SGHNT, CDR2 YYREEE (reference sequence). Trimming cost V 4 bases and J 7 bases; bases outside gene matches: 5. The CDR3 here is CASSARDRGPGYTF. In nucleotides, the CDR3 is TGTGCCAGCAGCGCCCGGGACAGGGGGCCTGGCTACACCTTC.

This sequence joins TRBV7-9 and TRBJ2-7, with 13 bases lining up with TRBD2. The CDR3 contains 14 residues. The V gene end was trimmed by 5 bases and the J gene end by 6 bases; junction bases not matched to a gene: 4. Germline V gives CDR1 SEHNR, CDR2 FQNEAQ (reference sequence). The CDR3 DNA reads as TGTGCCAGCAGCCCAGGACTAGCGGGGGCCGAGCAGTACTTC. It yields the protein CASSPGLAGAEQYF.

The rearrangement joins TRBV5-1 to TRBJ2-1, with D perhaps given as TRBD1 or TRBD2 (5 bases each). The germline CDR1 and CDR2 sequences are SGHRS and YFSETQ. The CDR3 sequence is 16 residues long. The V gene lost 7 bases and the J gene lost 6 bases, with 23 bases spanning the gap. The CDR3, as DNA: TGCGCCAGCGGGGACCCACACCTAAACTCAGGCAATGAGCAGTTCTTC. It translates to CASGDPHLNSGNEQFF.

The chain recombines TRBV3-1 (or the pseudogene TRBV3-2) with TRBJ1-5; D is perhaps TRBD1 (5 bases). The CDR3 consists of 15 residues. V lost 4 bases to trimming and J lost 1 base, with 11 bases between them. Germline CDR1 and CDR2: LGHDT and YNNKEL (reference sequence). CDR3 loop: CASSLGGVSNQPQHF. CDR3 bases: TGTGCCAGCAGCCTCGGGGGTGTGAGCAATCAGCCCCAGCATTTT.

V usage is TRBV3-1 (or the pseudogene TRBV3-2) and J usage is TRBJ2-2; TRBD1 agrees at 10 bases. J gave up 0 bases and V 3 bases, and 1 base lay outside the gene matches. The germline V gene encodes CDR1 LGHDT and CDR2 YNNKEL (reference sequence). The CDR3 is 16 amino acids. The CDR3 DNA sequence: TGTGCCAGCAGCCAGGGGACAGGGGCGAACACCGGGGAGCTGTTTTTT. As protein: CASSQGTGANTGELFF.

This clone has only one observation. V gene TRBV19 combines with J gene TRBJ2-7; 11 bases match TRBD1. Germline loops: CDR1 LNHDA, CDR2 SQIVND (reference sequence). This CDR3 is built from 16 residues. Trimming at V came to 3 bases and at J to 7 bases, leaving 11 bases not matched to a gene. The CDR3: CASSMGGGQGAEEQYF. The CDR3 coding sequence is TGTGCCAGTAGTATGGGTGGCGGACAGGGGGCTGAGGAGCAGTACTTC.

The V and J genes are TRBV11-2 and TRBJ1-1; a weak D match, TRBD1 (5 bases). The germline V and J ends were trimmed by 1 base and 10 bases, with 13 bases remaining between them. CDR1 and CDR2 (germline): SGHAT, FQNNGV. CDR3 size: 13 residues. The CDR3 is CASSLGDERVAFF. CDR3 DNA: TGTGCCAGCAGCTTAGGGGACGAACGGGTAGCTTTCTTT.